This T cell receptor (beta chain) was sequenced in a study of shared clonotypes between healthy human individuals. Findings and limits, study-wide: Across a handful of donors, naive CD4 shared around 5.1%, naive CD8 around 3.5%, memory CD4 about 2.5%, memory CD8 around 0.42%.

Investigators spread the genomic DNA of each subset evenly over several immunoSEQ plates. Generated by immunoSEQ multiplex PCR, the TCRdb table keeps only in-frame clones and is missing some. The table includes millions of clones, 85% to 95% detected once. The V segment lost 5 bases and the J segment 0 bases; nucleotides outside the gene matches: 3. CDR1 is MNHNS, CDR2 SASEGT, per germline. The CDR3 extends over 15 amino acids. Notes on this clone: Antigen: not known. Other DNA sequences within the sample encode an identical CDR3.

The gene calls are TRBV6-1 and TRBJ1-4, with 7 bases identical to TRBD1. Input material: naive CD4+ T cells sorted from blood. Subset here: CD45RA+ positively selected. The TCR sequence derives from a man between 18 and 29 years old in good health. CDR3 nucleotide sequence: TGTGCCAGCAGTACTCAGGGGGCAACTAATGAAAAACTGTTTTTT. Translating it yields CASSTQGATNEKLFF.